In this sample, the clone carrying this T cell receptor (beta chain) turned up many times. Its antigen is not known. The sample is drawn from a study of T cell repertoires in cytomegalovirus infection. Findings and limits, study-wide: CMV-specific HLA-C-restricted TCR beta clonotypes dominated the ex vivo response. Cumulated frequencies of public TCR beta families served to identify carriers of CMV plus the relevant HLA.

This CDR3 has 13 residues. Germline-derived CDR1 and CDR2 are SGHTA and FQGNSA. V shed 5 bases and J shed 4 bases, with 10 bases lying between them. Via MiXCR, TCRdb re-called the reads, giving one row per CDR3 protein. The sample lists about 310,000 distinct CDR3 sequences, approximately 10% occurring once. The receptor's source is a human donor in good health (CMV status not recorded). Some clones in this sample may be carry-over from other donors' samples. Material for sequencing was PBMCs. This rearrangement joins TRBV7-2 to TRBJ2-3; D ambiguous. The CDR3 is CASSRSEADTQYF. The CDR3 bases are TGTGCCAGCAGCCGCTCAGAGGCAGATACGCAGTATTTT.